Included here is one TCR beta chain sequence, with context. In each case, RNA was isolated and then reverse transcribed into cDNA as the sequencing template. The table came from immunoSEQ multiplex PCR; TCRdb's copy has only in-frame clones and leaves some out. The sample has about 180,000 clones; 40% to 65% are singletons. The V gene lost 6 bases and the J gene lost 0 bases, with 21 bases spanning the gap. Germline-derived CDR1 and CDR2 are SGHAT and FQNNGV. The CDR3 contains 19 residues. Treatment specified: oral pan-JAK inhibitor, 5-10 mg twice daily. The entry originates in a study of CD8+ T cells in alopecia areata. Study information: It was oral tofacitinib, at 5 to 10 mg twice daily, that treated patients received.

The rearrangement links TRBV11-2 to TRBJ2-6; D possibly uses TRBD1 or TRBD2 (5 bases each). The sequencing here drew on CD8+ T cells sorted from blood, taken at week 24, from a patient treated with tofacitinib. The TCR comes from a human donor with alopecia areata. Written as DNA, the CDR3 is TGTGCCAGCAGTAGTGGACCGGGACGTAGGAGCTCTGGGGCCAACGTCCTGACTTTC. The encoded protein is CASSSGPGRRSSGANVLTF.